Listed here are 14 T cell receptor beta chains from one sample, sequenced in a study of blood T cell repertoires in COVID-19. Profiling relied on immunoSEQ multiplex PCR, and the TCRdb table lists in-frame clones only, not all of them. This table holds about 140,000 clones, around 80% found once. Sample: peripheral blood. These receptors came from a woman aged 55-70 years with acute or convalescent COVID-19.

J is TRBJ2-2 and V is TRBV28; D remains unclear. Germline V gene sequence: CDR1 MDHEN, CDR2 SYDVKM. V lost 2 bases to trimming and J lost 6 bases, with 10 bases between them. The CDR3 is 14 amino acids. The CDR3 coding sequence is TGTGCCAGCAGTTTAGTCTTCGAGGCCGGGGAGCTGTTTTTT. Translated, it gives CASSLVFEAGELFF. The full variable domain, completed using reference TRBV28 and TRBJ2-2, is DVKVTQSSRYLVKRTGEKVFLECVQDMDHENMFWYRQDPGLGLRLIYFSYDVKMKEKGDIPEGYSVSREKKERFSLILESASTNQTSMYLCASSLVFEAGELFFGEGSRLTVL.

The rearrangement uses TRBV19 and TRBJ2-6; D is ambiguous. This CDR3 has 18 residues. The germline gives CDR1 LNHDA, CDR2 SQIVND (reference sequence). V dropped 3 bases and J dropped 1 base, with 16 bases sitting between them. CDR3 amino acids: CASSIRRRGSSGANVLTF. DNA for the CDR3: TGTGCCAGTAGTATTAGGCGCCGCGGAAGTTCTGGGGCCAACGTCCTGACTTTC.

V and J are TRBV3-1 (or the pseudogene TRBV3-2) and TRBJ2-7; TRBD2 aligns across 8 bases. Per germline, CDR1 LGHDT and CDR2 YNNKEL (reference sequence). Trimming at V came to 4 bases and at J to 5 bases, leaving 10 bases not matched to a gene. The CDR3 covers 15 residues. The CDR3: CASSPSRTSHHEQYF. In DNA form, the CDR3 reads TGTGCCAGCAGCCCCTCGAGGACTAGCCACCACGAGCAGTACTTC.

This clone has a handful of counts. This chain uses TRBV15 with TRBJ2-7, with 9 bases lining up with TRBD1. With V trimmed by 5 bases and J by 2 bases, 4 bases remained unmatched. The CDR3 runs to 14 residues. Germline values: CDR1 LNHNV, CDR2 YYDKDF (reference sequence). The CDR3 here is CATSSRTGAYEQYF. The CDR3, as DNA: TGTGCCACCAGCTCGAGGACAGGGGCCTACGAGCAGTACTTC. Using reference TRBV15 and TRBJ2-7 for the parts outside the CDR3, the full variable domain is DAMVIQNPRYQVTQFGKPVTLSCSQTLNHNVMYWYQQKSSQAPKLLFHYYDKDFNNEADTPDNFQSRRPNTSFCFLDIRSPGLGDTAMYLCATSSRTGAYEQYFGPGTRLTVT.

This sequence joins TRBV4-1 and TRBJ2-7, with D maybe TRBD1 (6 bases). Germline-derived CDR1 and CDR2 are MGHRA and YSYEKL. The CDR3 totals 15 residues. Between the trimmed V and J ends, which lost 0 bases and 1 base, there was a span of 10 bases. The CDR3 nucleotides are TGCGCCAGCAGCCAAGAATGGGACACATCCTACGAGCAGTACTTC. Translation: CASSQEWDTSYEQYF.

V and J are TRBV10-3 and TRBJ1-3; no clear D. Germline V lookup: CDR1 ENHRY, CDR2 SYGVKD. The CDR3 loop spans 14 amino acids. With 3 bases removed from V and 0 bases from J, the gap between germline ends came to 6 bases. The CDR3 here is CAISDSGSGNTIYF. The CDR3 DNA reads TGTGCCATCAGTGACTCAGGCTCTGGAAACACCATATATTTT.

The chain recombines TRBV29-1 with TRBJ1-1; D is ambiguous. Germline V lookup: CDR1 SQVTM, CDR2 ANQGSEA. The CDR3 is made up of 12 amino acids. V was cut by 6 bases and J by 0 bases, with 8 bases left in between. The CDR3 protein is CSVARVNTEAFF. Here the CDR3 DNA reads TGCAGCGTCGCGAGGGTGAACACTGAAGCTTTCTTT.

This clone was seen more than once but under ten times. DNA of the CDR3: TGTGCCAGCAGTCCCGACAGTCCCTACGAGCAGTACTTC. It encodes CASSPDSPYEQYF. The V gene is TRBV2, the J gene TRBJ2-7, with a tentative D call TRBD1 (5 bases). V gave up 5 bases and J gave up 2 bases, with 10 bases separating them. This CDR3 comprises 13 residues. Germline loops: CDR1 SNHLY, CDR2 FYNNEI.

The chain employs TRBV5-4 and TRBJ1-1, with D uncertain. V lost 0 bases and J lost 3, with 6 bases in between. Germline V gene data show CDR1 as SGHNT and CDR2 as YYREEE (reference sequence). CDR3 length: 13 amino acids. The CDR3 sequence: CASSLVPDTEAFF. Here the CDR3 DNA reads TGTGCCAGCAGCTTGGTCCCGGACACTGAAGCTTTCTTT.

The table lists this clone with a few counts. The identical CDR3 is also encoded by other nucleotide sequences in the sample. This chain connects TRBV6-1 to TRBJ2-1; 14 bases line up with TRBD2. Germline V gene sequence: CDR1 MNHNS, CDR2 SASEGT. V shed 4 bases, J shed 7 bases, and the junction held 6 bases outside the gene matches. This CDR3 has 16 residues. DNA for the CDR3: TGTGCCAGCAGTGCGACTAGCGGGAGGGCCCAGAATGAGCAGTTCTTC. This encodes CASSATSGRAQNEQFF.

The gene calls are TRBV29-1 and TRBJ2-1, with D possibly TRBD2 on 5 matching bases. V lost 2 bases and J lost 3, with 11 bases in between. This CDR3 spans 14 amino acids. Per the germline V gene, CDR1 is SQVTM and CDR2 is ANQGSEA. The CDR3 here is CSVEIARYYNEQFF. For the CDR3, the DNA is TGCAGCGTTGAAATAGCGAGATACTACAATGAGCAGTTCTTC.

The CDR3 DNA reads as TGTGCCAGCAGCTCCCTTTCGGGACAGTTCTTC. Residues: CASSSLSGQFF. This chain joins TRBV11-2 and TRBJ2-1; D may be TRBD2 (5 bases). Trimming removed 4 bases at V and 13 bases at J, with 11 bases between. The germline V gene has CDR1 SGHAT and CDR2 FQNNGV. There are 11 residues in the CDR3.

This clone was seen a few times. The chain employs TRBV19 and TRBJ2-1; D may be TRBD2 (5 bases). Germline V gene sequence: CDR1 LNHDA, CDR2 SQIVND (reference sequence). The CDR3 extends over 15 amino acids. The V gene lost 2 bases and the J gene lost 10 bases, with 18 bases spanning the gap. DNA of the CDR3: TGTGCCAGTAGTATATCCCCCTTAGGGCTAGCCGAGCAGTTCTTC. Amino acid sequence: CASSISPLGLAEQFF.

The sample holds a few counts of this clone. CDR3 region: CASSRGGGNQPQHF. The CDR3 nucleotides read TGTGCCAGTAGCCGAGGAGGAGGCAATCAGCCCCAGCATTTT. The chain has TRBV19 and TRBJ1-5, with D unclear. Trimming took 6 bases from V and 2 from J, leaving 11 bases between them. Germline CDR1 reads LNHDA; CDR2 reads SQIVND (reference sequence). This CDR3 region has 14 residues. Filled out from reference TRBV19 and TRBJ1-5, the complete variable domain reads DGGITQSPKYLFRKEGQNVTLSCEQNLNHDAMYWYRQDPGQGLRLIYYSQIVNDFQKGDIAEGYSVSREKKESFPLTVTSAQKNPTAFYLCASSRGGGNQPQHFGDGTRLSIL.